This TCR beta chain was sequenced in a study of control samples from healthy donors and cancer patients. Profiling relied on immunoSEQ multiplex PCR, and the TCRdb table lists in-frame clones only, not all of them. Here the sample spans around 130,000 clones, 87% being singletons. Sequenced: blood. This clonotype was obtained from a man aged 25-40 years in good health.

CDR3 nucleotide sequence: TGCGCCAGCAGCTTGTCGTCGGGCAGTCAAGAGACCCAGTACTTC. This translates into CASSLSSGSQETQYF. This chain links TRBV5-1 with TRBJ2-5; the D is unclear. Trimming left V 1 base short and J 2 bases short, with 12 bases between. The germline V gene has CDR1 SGHRS and CDR2 YFSETQ. The CDR3 sequence is 15 residues long.